These T cell receptor beta chains were read from a single sample in a study of shared clonotypes between healthy human individuals. Clones were sequenced by immunoSEQ multiplex PCR, and TCRdb holds only the in-frame ones, with some missing. The table records 300,000 to 350,000 clones, more than 60% of them present only once. Sequenced input: memory CD4+ T cells sorted from blood. These receptors all stem from a man aged 30 to 39 in good health. The CDR3 runs from the conserved cysteine through the conserved F or W. The order of the fields is D gene, clone size, V gene, J gene, CDR3 DNA, CDR3 protein. The D gene is left open where the match is weak. Size is omitted from some rows. Given values are once, few, many or a class for expanded clones.

d_call: .; clone_size: .; v_call: TRBV29-1; j_call: TRBJ1-2; cdr3_nt: TGCAGCGTTGACGAGGCCGACGTAGGACGGTACACCTTC; cdr3_aa: CSVDEADVGRYTF
d_call: TRBD1; clone_size: .; v_call: TRBV28; j_call: TRBJ2-7; cdr3_nt: TGTGCCAGCACCCTACCGGGACAGGGTAGCGAGCAGTACTTC; cdr3_aa: CASTLPGQGSEQYF
d_call: .; clone_size: many; v_call: TRBV5-5; j_call: TRBJ2-5; cdr3_nt: TGTGCCAGCAGCCCTACCGGGTTCTCTCTCGAGACCCAGTACTTC; cdr3_aa: CASSPTGFSLETQYF
d_call: .; clone_size: .; v_call: TRBV5-1; j_call: TRBJ2-1; cdr3_nt: TGCGCCAGCAGCATACGGACGCCTGACGGGAGCTCACACAATGAGCAGTTCTTC; cdr3_aa: CASSIRTPDGSSHNEQFF
d_call: .; clone_size: .; v_call: TRBV11-2; j_call: TRBJ2-5; cdr3_nt: TGTGCCAGCAGCTTATCCCCAGACAGGCGGCAGGCCCAGTACTTC; cdr3_aa: CASSLSPDRRQAQYF
d_call: .; clone_size: .; v_call: TRBV29-1; j_call: TRBJ2-7; cdr3_nt: TGCAGCGTTCTCGGAGCCCGAGGCCACCTACGGTCCTACGAGCAGTACTTC; cdr3_aa: CSVLGARGHLRSYEQYF
d_call: .; clone_size: .; v_call: TRBV6-1; j_call: TRBJ2-4; cdr3_nt: TGTGCCAGCAGTGACCAGGGCTCTACCAAAAACATTCAGTACTTC; cdr3_aa: CASSDQGSTKNIQYF
d_call: .; clone_size: few; v_call: TRBV2; j_call: TRBJ2-5; cdr3_nt: TGTGCCAGCAGTGACAACACCGAGGAGACCCAGTACTTC; cdr3_aa: CASSDNTEETQYF
d_call: .; clone_size: .; v_call: TRBV7-2; j_call: TRBJ1-1; cdr3_nt: TGTGCCAGCAGCTTTAGGGCGGGGGCGAACACTGAAGCTTTCTTT; cdr3_aa: CASSFRAGANTEAFF
d_call: .; clone_size: .; v_call: TRBV5-1; j_call: TRBJ2-7; cdr3_nt: TGCGCCAGCAGGGGCGGGACGGACTCCTACGAGCAGTACTTC; cdr3_aa: CASRGGTDSYEQYF
d_call: .; clone_size: few; v_call: TRBV10-3; j_call: TRBJ1-3; cdr3_nt: TGTGCCATCTTCACGGGAGGAAACACCATATATTTT; cdr3_aa: CAIFTGGNTIYF
d_call: .; clone_size: few; v_call: TRBV5-4; j_call: TRBJ2-2; cdr3_nt: TGTGCCAGCAGCTCCCGAGGGGAGCTGTTTTTT; cdr3_aa: CASSSRGELFF
d_call: .; clone_size: once; v_call: TRBV6-5; j_call: TRBJ2-7; cdr3_nt: TGTGCCAGCAGTTACTCTGTGAGCTACGAGCAGTACTTC; cdr3_aa: CASSYSVSYEQYF
d_call: .; clone_size: .; v_call: TRBV6-5; j_call: TRBJ1-2; cdr3_nt: TGTGCCAGCACCCTGGGGGGCGGGGGGTTCTATGGCTACACCTTC; cdr3_aa: CASTLGGGGFYGYTF
d_call: .; clone_size: .; v_call: TRBV2; j_call: TRBJ2-3; cdr3_nt: TGTGCCAGCAGTCCCCGACTACGCACAGATACGCAGTATTTT; cdr3_aa: CASSPRLRTDTQYF
d_call: .; clone_size: .; v_call: TRBV7-9; j_call: TRBJ1-1; cdr3_nt: TGTGCCAGCAGCGAAAAGGATCCGGCGGGGCAAGCTTTCTTT; cdr3_aa: CASSEKDPAGQAFF
d_call: TRBD2; clone_size: .; v_call: TRBV6-6; j_call: TRBJ2-7; cdr3_nt: TGTGCCAGCAGCCGGACTAGTGTATACGAGCAGTACTTC; cdr3_aa: CASSRTSVYEQYF
d_call: .; clone_size: few; v_call: TRBV27; j_call: TRBJ2-1; cdr3_nt: TGTGCCAGCAGTTTAACTAGCTGGGACAATGAGCAGTTCTTC; cdr3_aa: CASSLTSWDNEQFF
d_call: TRBD2; clone_size: .; v_call: TRBV27; j_call: TRBJ2-7; cdr3_nt: TGTGCCAGCAGTTTATCGAACGGGAGGTCTTCCTACGAGCAGTACTTC; cdr3_aa: CASSLSNGRSSYEQYF
d_call: .; clone_size: .; v_call: TRBV7-9; j_call: TRBJ2-5; cdr3_nt: TGTGCCAGCAGCCCCCGCGGACAAGAGACCCAGTACTTC; cdr3_aa: CASSPRGQETQYF
d_call: .; clone_size: .; v_call: TRBV27; j_call: TRBJ1-3; cdr3_nt: TGTGCCAGCTGGAACTCTGGAAACACCATATATTTT; cdr3_aa: CASWNSGNTIYF
d_call: .; clone_size: .; v_call: TRBV11-2; j_call: TRBJ1-1; cdr3_nt: TGTGCCAGCAGCTCCCGCCGGGTCACTGAAGCTTTCTTT; cdr3_aa: CASSSRRVTEAFF
d_call: .; clone_size: .; v_call: TRBV18; j_call: TRBJ1-4; cdr3_nt: TGTGCCAGCTCCCAAACAGCGGGCTTTGCAGAAAAACTGTTTTTT; cdr3_aa: CASSQTAGFAEKLFF
d_call: TRBD2; clone_size: .; v_call: TRBV10-2; j_call: TRBJ2-1; cdr3_nt: TGCGCCAGCAGCTTGGGACTAGCGGGCAACAATGAGCAGTTCTTC; cdr3_aa: CASSLGLAGNNEQFF
d_call: .; clone_size: .; v_call: TRBV5-4; j_call: TRBJ2-1; cdr3_nt: TGTGCCAGCAGCTTGGACTACTCCTACAATGAGCAGTTCTTC; cdr3_aa: CASSLDYSYNEQFF
d_call: .; clone_size: .; v_call: TRBV6-6; j_call: TRBJ1-5; cdr3_nt: TGTGCCAGCAGTTACTCCTTCGGGGGGAATCAGCCCCAGCATTTT; cdr3_aa: CASSYSFGGNQPQHF
d_call: .; clone_size: .; v_call: TRBV19; j_call: TRBJ1-1; cdr3_nt: TGTGCCAGTAGCAAAACAGGGAGTCGCACTGAAGCTTTCTTT; cdr3_aa: CASSKTGSRTEAFF
d_call: TRBD2; clone_size: few; v_call: TRBV5-1; j_call: TRBJ2-7; cdr3_nt: TGCGCCAGCAGCTTCGGCGCGGGAGTAACCCACGAGCAGTACTTC; cdr3_aa: CASSFGAGVTHEQYF
d_call: .; clone_size: .; v_call: TRBV6-1; j_call: TRBJ1-2; cdr3_nt: TGTGCCAGCACCGACAGAGTCTATGGCTACACCTTC; cdr3_aa: CASTDRVYGYTF
d_call: .; clone_size: .; v_call: TRBV25-1; j_call: TRBJ2-7; cdr3_nt: TGTGCCAGCAAGGGACCGGGCGCCTACGAGCAGTACTTC; cdr3_aa: CASKGPGAYEQYF
d_call: TRBD2; clone_size: .; v_call: TRBV9; j_call: TRBJ2-3; cdr3_nt: TGTGCCAGCAGCACTAGCGGGAGTTGGGGAGATACGCAGTATTTT; cdr3_aa: CASSTSGSWGDTQYF
d_call: TRBD1; clone_size: .; v_call: TRBV7-2; j_call: TRBJ2-2; cdr3_nt: TGTGCCAGCAGCTTGGGACAGCGCACCGGGGAGCTGTTTTTT; cdr3_aa: CASSLGQRTGELFF
d_call: TRBD1; clone_size: .; v_call: TRBV29-1; j_call: TRBJ1-2; cdr3_nt: TGCAGCGCACAACAGGGGGGAGCTAACTATGGCTACACCTTC; cdr3_aa: CSAQQGGANYGYTF
d_call: .; clone_size: once; v_call: TRBV6-1; j_call: TRBJ1-3; cdr3_nt: TGTGCCAGCAGTGCCAAAGGGGGATCTGGAAACACCATATATTTT; cdr3_aa: CASSAKGGSGNTIYF
d_call: .; clone_size: .; v_call: TRBV7-8; j_call: TRBJ2-7; cdr3_nt: TGTGCCAGCAGCCTACATCGGTCTAGCGACGAGCAGTACTTC; cdr3_aa: CASSLHRSSDEQYF
d_call: .; clone_size: .; v_call: TRBV30; j_call: TRBJ1-2; cdr3_nt: TGTGCCTGGAGTTTACAGTATGGCTACACCTTC; cdr3_aa: CAWSLQYGYTF
d_call: TRBD1; clone_size: .; v_call: TRBV6-1; j_call: TRBJ2-1; cdr3_nt: TGTGCCAGCAGTGACGACAGGGGTCTCGAGCAGTTCTTC; cdr3_aa: CASSDDRGLEQFF
d_call: .; clone_size: .; v_call: TRBV5-5; j_call: TRBJ2-3; cdr3_nt: TGTGCCAGCATTGAAAGATTCCGAGATACGCAGTATTTT; cdr3_aa: CASIERFRDTQYF
d_call: .; clone_size: .; v_call: TRBV11-2; j_call: TRBJ2-1; cdr3_nt: TGTGCCAGCAGCTTAGAGGGAGGGGGCAATGAGCAGTTCTTC; cdr3_aa: CASSLEGGGNEQFF
d_call: TRBD2; clone_size: .; v_call: TRBV7-9; j_call: TRBJ2-3; cdr3_nt: TGTGCCAGCAGCTCCTGGACTAGCGGGAGGGGGGGAGATACGCAGTATTTT; cdr3_aa: CASSSWTSGRGGDTQYF
d_call: .; clone_size: .; v_call: TRBV11-2; j_call: TRBJ2-1; cdr3_nt: TGTGCCAGCAGCTCGGGGGCAAACTCCTACAATGAGCAGTTCTTC; cdr3_aa: CASSSGANSYNEQFF
d_call: TRBD1; clone_size: few; v_call: TRBV28; j_call: TRBJ2-7; cdr3_nt: TGTGCCACCGTGACAGGGAGCTACGAGCAGTACTTC; cdr3_aa: CATVTGSYEQYF
d_call: .; clone_size: .; v_call: TRBV7-2; j_call: TRBJ2-3; cdr3_nt: TGTGCCAGCGGCCCCGGTTCCACAGATACGCAGTATTTT; cdr3_aa: CASGPGSTDTQYF
d_call: .; clone_size: .; v_call: TRBV30; j_call: TRBJ2-1; cdr3_nt: TGTGCCTGGAATACCGGGATCCGCGTATGGGGGGAGCAGTTCTTC; cdr3_aa: CAWNTGIRVWGEQFF
d_call: .; clone_size: .; v_call: TRBV29-1; j_call: TRBJ1-2; cdr3_nt: TGCAGCGTTGAGTATTCGAGGGGGTCGAACTATGGCTACACCTTC; cdr3_aa: CSVEYSRGSNYGYTF
d_call: .; clone_size: once; v_call: TRBV6-1; j_call: TRBJ1-5; cdr3_nt: TGTGCCAGCAGTGAAACCCCCAATCAGCCCCAGCATTTT; cdr3_aa: CASSETPNQPQHF